Presented here are 32 T cell receptor beta chains from one specimen sequenced in a study of beta chain features in type 1 diabetes. Notes on the study in general: People with Type 1 diabetes carried modestly yet significantly shorter TCRB CDR3s in all four CD4+ subsets.

No antigen has been identified for these receptors. The whole isolated RNA underwent reverse transcription, so sequencing captured expressed TCRB transcripts. Clones were sequenced by immunoSEQ multiplex PCR, and TCRdb holds only the in-frame ones, with some missing. Among hundreds of thousands of clones listed, about an eighth were seen once. The material sequenced was naive CD4+ T cells from blood. The receptors derive from a man younger than 35 with type 1 diabetes.

This clone was seen more than once but under ten times. The chain employs TRBV15 and TRBJ2-3; D may match TRBD1 or TRBD2 (5 bases each). Trimming took 7 bases from V and 5 from J, leaving 13 bases between them. Germline V gene sequence: CDR1 LNHNV, CDR2 YYDKDF (reference sequence). The length of the CDR3 is 13 residues. The DNA of the CDR3 is TGTGCCACCAAGAAGGGACCGCAAGATACGCAGTATTTT. As protein: CATKKGPQDTQYF. Complete variable domain (other parts from reference TRBV15 and TRBJ2-3): DAMVIQNPRYQVTQFGKPVTLSCSQTLNHNVMYWYQQKSSQAPKLLFHYYDKDFNNEADTPDNFQSRRPNTSFCFLDIRSPGLGDTAMYLCATKKGPQDTQYFGPGTRLTVL.

This rearrangement joins TRBV11-2 to TRBJ2-1; 10 nucleotides line up with TRBD2. Germline V gene sequence: CDR1 SGHAT, CDR2 FQNNGV. This CDR3 comprises 16 residues. J was trimmed by 3 bases and V by 6 bases; bases with no gene match: 8. The CDR3 is CASRSPLAGDYNEQFF. CDR3 DNA: TGTGCCAGCAGATCACCCCTAGCGGGAGACTACAATGAGCAGTTCTTC.

This chain connects TRBV7-9 to TRBJ2-6; unclear D gene. Trimming removed 5 bases at V and 2 bases at J, with 4 bases between. CDR1 and CDR2 (germline): SEHNR, FQNEAQ (reference sequence). The CDR3 runs to 13 residues. For the CDR3, the DNA is TGTGCCAGCAGCCCAACTGGGGCCAACGTCCTGACTTTC. This translates into CASSPTGANVLTF.

This clone occurred a few times. The chain has TRBV30 and TRBJ2-7, with 9 positions matching TRBD2. Germline V gene data show CDR1 as GTSNPN and CDR2 as SVGIG (reference sequence). The V gene end was trimmed by 0 bases and the J gene end by 5 bases; junction bases not matched to a gene: 5. The CDR3 is 14 residues long. The CDR3 bases are TGTGCCTGGAGTGTCGGTAGCGGGAGCCACGAGCAGTACTTC. It yields the protein CAWSVGSGSHEQYF. Looking up the rest from reference TRBV30 and TRBJ2-7 gives the full variable domain: SQTIHQWPATLVQPVGSPLSLECTVEGTSNPNLYWYRQAAGRGLQLLFYSVGIGQISSEVPQNLSASRPQDRQFILSSKKLLLSDSGFYLCAWSVGSGSHEQYFGPGTRLTVT.

This sequence joins TRBV15 and TRBJ2-1, with 10 bases aligning to TRBD2. Trimming removed 8 bases from V and 2 bases from J; junction bases left unmatched: 3. The CDR3 has 14 residues. Germline V gene data show CDR1 as LNHNV and CDR2 as YYDKDF (reference sequence). The CDR3 loop reads CATRLAGPYNEQFF. In DNA form, the CDR3 reads TGTGCCACCCGACTAGCGGGCCCCTACAATGAGCAGTTCTTC. Full variable domain (missing parts from reference TRBV15 and TRBJ2-1): DAMVIQNPRYQVTQFGKPVTLSCSQTLNHNVMYWYQQKSSQAPKLLFHYYDKDFNNEADTPDNFQSRRPNTSFCFLDIRSPGLGDTAMYLCATRLAGPYNEQFFGPGTRLTVL.

This clone occurred a few times. At the DNA level, this CDR3 is encoded by other sequences in the same sample as well. This rearrangement joins TRBV30 to TRBJ2-5; D call uncertain. Trimming cost V 3 bases and J 7 bases, with 15 bases left between them. From germline, CDR1 is GTSNPN and CDR2 SVGIG (reference sequence). The CDR3 runs 13 residues. CDR3 sequence (DNA): TGTGCCTGGAGGACCGGGCCCCCGGGGACCCAGTACTTC. This sequence encodes CAWRTGPPGTQYF.

This chain connects TRBV5-4 to TRBJ2-1, with 9 bases fitting TRBD2. This CDR3 is 17 amino acids long. Trimming removed 3 bases from V and 0 bases from J; junction bases left unmatched: 7. The germline gives CDR1 SGHNT, CDR2 YYREEE (reference sequence). Written as DNA, the CDR3 is TGTGCCAGCAGCTCCCTAGCGGGGATGGGCTCCTACAATGAGCAGTTCTTC. As protein: CASSSLAGMGSYNEQFF.

V usage is TRBV9 and J usage is TRBJ2-2; 10 bases match TRBD1. Looked up from germline, CDR1 is SGDLS and CDR2 is YYNGEE. The trim removed 3 bases at V and 4 bases at J, leaving 3 bases unmatched. The CDR3 extends over 15 amino acids. The CDR3 loop is CASSATGGPTGELFF. DNA of the CDR3: TGTGCCAGCAGCGCGACAGGGGGCCCCACCGGGGAGCTGTTTTTT. The full variable domain, in which reference TRBV9 and TRBJ2-2 provide the parts outside the CDR3, is DSGVTQTPKHLITATGQRVTLRCSPRSGDLSVYWYQQSLDQGLQFLIQYYNGEERAKGNILERFSAQQFPDLHSELNLSSLELGDSALYFCASSATGGPTGELFFGEGSRLTVL.

This clone was seen a handful of times. This chain connects TRBV12-5 to TRBJ2-1; TRBD1 matches at 10 bases. The J segment lost 14 bases and the V segment lost 6 bases, leaving 7 bases of the junction unmatched. This CDR3 has 12 residues. Germline V lookup: CDR1 LGHNT, CDR2 FRNRAP. The CDR3 DNA follows: TGTGCTAGTGGGGGAAACGGGACAGGGGAGTTCTTC. Protein sequence: CASGGNGTGEFF.

This rearrangement joins TRBV27 to TRBJ1-5; the D gene is possibly TRBD1 (6 bases). The V gene lost 7 bases and the J gene lost 4 bases, with 14 bases spanning the gap. CDR1 MNHEY and CDR2 SMNVEV come from the germline V gene (reference sequence). This CDR3 is built from 14 residues. The CDR3 sequence is CASMFAGENQPQHF. In nucleotides, the CDR3 is TGTGCCAGCATGTTTGCAGGGGAGAATCAGCCCCAGCATTTT.

In this sample, this clone turned up a few times. The chain employs TRBV7-3 and TRBJ2-1, with D possibly TRBD1 on 5 matching bases. Germline CDR1 reads SGHTA; CDR2 reads FQGTGA. The CDR3 totals 12 residues. Trimming pared 2 bases from V and 8 bases from J, leaving 7 bases between. The CDR3 nucleotides read TGTGCCAGCAGCTTAGGGGCTGATGAGCAGTTCTTC. Protein product: CASSLGADEQFF.

This clone has only a few counts. This chain connects TRBV5-1 to TRBJ2-1; D might be TRBD1 (5 bases). Germline V gene data show CDR1 as SGHRS and CDR2 as YFSETQ. The CDR3 consists of 14 residues. V lost 1 base, J lost 3 bases, and 8 bases lay in between. The CDR3: CASSLTGSYNEQFF. The CDR3 nucleotides are TGCGCCAGCAGCTTGACAGGCAGCTACAATGAGCAGTTCTTC.

This sequence joins TRBV14 and TRBJ1-6; D is unclear. In germline, CDR1 is SGHDN, CDR2 FVKESK. This CDR3 is built from 13 residues. V was cut by 7 bases and J by 7 bases, with 11 bases left in between. CDR3: CASTPNWNSPLHF. CDR3 sequence (DNA): TGTGCCAGCACTCCGAACTGGAATTCACCCCTCCACTTT.

The CDR3: CASSDRISTDTQYF. The CDR3 DNA follows: TGTGCCAGCAGCGACAGGATTAGCACAGATACGCAGTATTTT. This chain joins TRBV5-4 and TRBJ2-3; tentative D call: TRBD1 (6 bases). V lost 4 bases and J 0 bases, leaving 9 bases between the germline ends. Looked up from germline, CDR1 is SGHNT and CDR2 is YYREEE (reference sequence). This CDR3 is built from 14 residues.

This rearrangement joins TRBV18 to TRBJ2-2; D gene unclear. Germline V gene data show CDR1 as KGHSH and CDR2 as LQKENI. The V gene lost 3 bases and the J gene lost 6 bases, with 5 bases spanning the gap. The CDR3 covers 12 residues. The CDR3 nucleotides read TGTGCCAGCTCACCTAGCCCCGGGGAGCTGTTTTTT. It is translated as CASSPSPGELFF.

This clone was recorded a few times. The chain uses TRBV15 and TRBJ2-5; 7 positions agree with TRBD1. From germline, CDR1 is LNHNV and CDR2 YYDKDF (reference sequence). Germline trimming cut 0 bases from V and 4 bases from J; bases unmatched to any gene: 8. The CDR3 sequence is 16 residues long. The CDR3 region has the DNA TGTGCCACCAGCAGAGACTTACAGGGGTCTGCAGAGACCCAGTACTTC. Translating gives CATSRDLQGSAETQYF.

This clone has a handful of counts. V is TRBV30 and J is TRBJ2-5; 9 nucleotides line up with TRBD1. With V trimmed by 3 bases and J by 3 bases, 5 bases remained unmatched. This CDR3 has 14 residues. Germline V lookup: CDR1 GTSNPN, CDR2 SVGIG (reference sequence). CDR3 protein: CAWSTGTGKETQYF. The DNA for the CDR3 is TGTGCCTGGAGCACCGGGACAGGGAAAGAGACCCAGTACTTC. Drawing the rest from reference TRBV30 and TRBJ2-5, the complete variable domain is SQTIHQWPATLVQPVGSPLSLECTVEGTSNPNLYWYRQAAGRGLQLLFYSVGIGQISSEVPQNLSASRPQDRQFILSSKKLLLSDSGFYLCAWSTGTGKETQYFGPGTRLLVL.

V usage is TRBV25-1 and J usage is TRBJ2-1; D gene uncertain. The V gene's germline CDR1 is MGHDK and CDR2 SYGVNS. The CDR3 has 14 amino acids. The V and J ends lost 0 bases and 11 bases respectively, with 14 bases between them. CDR3: CASSEYLGINKQFF. The CDR3 region has the DNA TGTGCCAGCAGTGAATATCTTGGGATTAACAAGCAGTTCTTC.

The chain couples TRBV2 to TRBJ2-3; 8 positions match TRBD1. The CDR3 covers 15 residues. The J segment lost 5 bases and the V segment lost 5 bases, leaving 9 bases of the junction unmatched. Germline CDR1 and CDR2: SNHLY and FYNNEI. The CDR3 region is CASSPSGGLRDTQYF. CDR3 coding DNA: TGTGCCAGCAGTCCATCAGGGGGCCTTCGAGATACGCAGTATTTT.

This clone appeared a few times. The CDR3 DNA follows: TGTGCCAGCAGTGAATACGGGACGAACACCGGGGAGCTGTTTTTT. Translation: CASSEYGTNTGELFF. The chain couples TRBV25-1 to TRBJ2-2, with D maybe TRBD2 (5 bases). Trimming left V 0 bases short and J 0 bases short, with 5 bases between. CDR1 and CDR2 from the germline V gene are MGHDK and SYGVNS. This CDR3 has 15 residues.

The chain uses TRBV29-1 and TRBJ1-2; D unresolved. In germline, CDR1 is SQVTM, CDR2 ANQGSEA. Between the trimmed V and J ends, which lost 0 bases and 4 bases, there was a span of 9 bases. This CDR3 has 13 amino acids. CDR3 loop: CSVEEVSRYGYTF. DNA of the CDR3: TGCAGCGTTGAAGAGGTCAGCCGCTATGGCTACACCTTC.

The genes are TRBV4-3 and TRBJ2-7; D uncertain. The V end was cut by 0 bases, the J end by 4 bases, with 13 bases between. Germline lookup yields CDR1 LGHNA and CDR2 YSLEER. The CDR3 covers 15 residues. The CDR3, as DNA: TGCGCCAGCAGCCAAGATTGGGCAGGAAAATACGAGCAGTACTTC. Translating gives CASSQDWAGKYEQYF.

This clone has just a few counts. V gene TRBV4-2 combines with J gene TRBJ1-4; D not resolved. The CDR3 contains 15 residues. The germline V and J ends were trimmed by 1 base and 5 bases, with 11 bases remaining between them. CDR1 and CDR2 (germline): LGHNA, YNFKEQ. CDR3 protein: CASSQGGQENEKLFF. In DNA, the CDR3 is TGTGCCAGCAGCCAAGGCGGGCAGGAGAATGAAAAACTGTTTTTT.

This clone has more than one count but fewer than ten. The chain joins TRBV30 to TRBJ2-7; D is undetermined. The CDR3 contains 12 residues. Germline CDR1 and CDR2: GTSNPN and SVGIG (reference sequence). The V gene lost 7 bases and the J gene lost 3 bases, with 13 bases spanning the gap. The CDR3 region has the DNA TGTGCCTCCAACAGAGGATACTACGAGCAGTACTTC. This sequence encodes CASNRGYYEQYF.

V is TRBV6-1 and J is TRBJ2-3; no clear D. The V and J ends lost 2 bases and 3 bases respectively, with 6 bases between them. CDR1 is MNHNS, CDR2 SASEGT, per germline. The CDR3 sequence is 13 residues long. In DNA, the CDR3 is TGTGCCAGCAGTGAACAAGGGACAGATACGCAGTATTTT. Translated: CASSEQGTDTQYF.

This clone has more than one count but fewer than ten. The CDR3 DNA follows: TGTGCCATCAGTGAGCGACAGGGTTATGAGCAGTTCTTC. It codes for CAISERQGYEQFF. V usage is TRBV10-3 and J usage is TRBJ2-1; TRBD1 aligns across 7 bases. Germline assignment: CDR1 ENHRY and CDR2 SYGVKD. After removal of 2 bases from V and 8 bases from J, the junction contained 3 bases not matched to a gene. This CDR3 contains 13 residues.

The chain joins TRBV2 to TRBJ1-2, with a weak D call TRBD1 (5 bases). The CDR3 is made up of 12 amino acids. CDR1 and CDR2 (germline): SNHLY, FYNNEI. V lost 4 bases and J 2 bases, leaving 5 bases between the germline ends. CDR3 residues: CASSGQNYGYTF. CDR3 in DNA: TGTGCCAGCAGTGGACAGAACTATGGCTACACCTTC.

This clone was recorded a few times. The chain carries TRBV13 and TRBJ1-1; no reliable D call. Trimming cost V 5 bases and J 1 base, with 11 bases left between them. The CDR3 loop spans 14 amino acids. The germline gives CDR1 PRHDT, CDR2 FYEKMQ (reference sequence). CDR3 sequence (DNA): TGTGCCAGCAGCCTTGACGAGAAGAACACTGAAGCTTTCTTT. Translating gives CASSLDEKNTEAFF.

The sample holds a few counts of this clone. DNA of the CDR3: TGTGCCAGCAGGACGGGACAGGCCTATGGGCCCCTCCACTTT. Its protein product is CASRTGQAYGPLHF. The chain employs TRBV28 and TRBJ1-6, with 8 positions matching TRBD1. V lost 6 bases and J lost 13; bases outside the gene matches: 11. Looked up from germline, CDR1 is MDHEN and CDR2 is SYDVKM. CDR3 size: 14 residues. The variable domain in full, completed from reference TRBV28 and TRBJ1-6, reads DVKVTQSSRYLVKRTGEKVFLECVQDMDHENMFWYRQDPGLGLRLIYFSYDVKMKEKGDIPEGYSVSREKKERFSLILESASTNQTSMYLCASRTGQAYGPLHFGNGTRLTVT.

This clone was seen a handful of times. J is TRBJ1-1 and V is TRBV7-2; 8 nucleotides align to TRBD1. The CDR3 consists of 13 residues. Germline V gene lookup returns CDR1 SGHTA and CDR2 FQGNSA. Trimming removed 4 bases from V and 8 bases from J; junction bases left unmatched: 6. CDR3 region: CASSSYRDREAFF. The CDR3 DNA sequence: TGTGCCAGCAGCTCCTACCGGGACAGGGAAGCTTTCTTT.

The chain couples TRBV5-1 to TRBJ2-3, with D maybe TRBD1 (6 bases). This CDR3 has 15 residues. Germline values: CDR1 SGHRS, CDR2 YFSETQ. The V end lost 1 base, the J end lost 3 bases, and 12 bases lay between the germline ends. The DNA of the CDR3 is TGCGCCAGCAGCTTGATGAGGGGGATTACAGATACGCAGTATTTT. The encoded protein is CASSLMRGITDTQYF.

This clone was detected only a few times. The rearrangement joins TRBV9 to TRBJ2-7; 9 bases map to TRBD1. Germline-derived CDR1 and CDR2 are SGDLS and YYNGEE. Trimming at V came to 3 bases and at J to 5 bases, leaving 6 bases not matched to a gene. The CDR3 length is 14 residues. The CDR3 sequence is CASSADRGGHEQYF. CDR3 in DNA: TGTGCCAGCAGCGCTGACAGGGGGGGCCACGAGCAGTACTTC.